Shown below are 21 T cell receptor beta chains from a single sample sequenced in a study of blood T cell repertoires in COVID-19. Clones were sequenced by immunoSEQ multiplex PCR, and TCRdb holds only the in-frame ones, with some missing. The table has over 200,000 clones, roughly nine tenths seen once. Sequencing was carried out using peripheral blood. Source of these receptors: a man aged 60 to 75 who had recovered from COVID-19.

The chain couples TRBV3-1 (or the pseudogene TRBV3-2) to TRBJ2-5, with 7 bases identical to TRBD2. The CDR3 runs to 16 residues. In germline, CDR1 is LGHDT, CDR2 YNNKEL (reference sequence). V lost 0 bases to trimming and J lost 5 bases; unmatched junction nucleotides: 9. CDR3 DNA sequence: TGTGCCAGCAGCCAAGACCTCAGCGGGGCGGTGGAGACCCAGTACTTC. Protein sequence: CASSQDLSGAVETQYF.

A single count supports this clone. The rearrangement joins TRBV6-5 to TRBJ1-1, with 7 bases fitting TRBD1. The length of the CDR3 is 13 residues. Unmatched junction bases numbered 4, after V lost 5 bases and J lost 4 bases. From germline, CDR1 is MNHEY and CDR2 SVGAGI. The CDR3 loop reads CASSRGQSTEAFF. The CDR3 DNA follows: TGTGCCAGCAGTAGGGGACAGAGCACTGAAGCTTTCTTT.

This chain joins TRBV11-2 and TRBJ2-1; D gene ambiguous. The CDR3 consists of 15 residues. The V end lost 0 bases, the J end lost 4 bases, and 10 bases lay between the germline ends. Germline V lookup: CDR1 SGHAT, CDR2 FQNNGV. The CDR3 DNA reads as TGTGCCAGCAGCTTAGAAACCCACGGTTACAATGAGCAGTTCTTC. Protein product: CASSLETHGYNEQFF.

The gene calls are TRBV6-6 and TRBJ1-2; 9 bases are a match to TRBD1. The CDR3 runs 15 residues. Germline loops: CDR1 MNHNY, CDR2 SVGAGI (reference sequence). The J segment lost 1 base and the V segment lost 4 bases, leaving 4 bases of the junction unmatched. The CDR3: CASSWGTGINYGYTF. CDR3 DNA sequence: TGTGCCAGCAGTTGGGGGACAGGGATTAACTATGGCTACACCTTC.

J is TRBJ2-7 and V is TRBV11-1; 10 bases align to TRBD2. This CDR3 has 14 residues. V dropped 4 bases and J dropped 1; count of bases not matched to a gene: 1. CDR1 SGHAT and CDR2 FQDESV come from the germline V gene (reference sequence). DNA of the CDR3: TGTGCCAGCAGCTCGACTAGCGGGTCCTACGAGCAGTACTTC. It codes for CASSSTSGSYEQYF. Full variable domain (remainder filled in from reference TRBV11-1 and TRBJ2-7): EAEVAQSPRYKITEKSQAVAFWCDPISGHATLYWYRQILGQGPELLVQFQDESVVDDSQLPKDRFSAERLKGVDSTLKIQPAELGDSAMYLCASSSTSGSYEQYFGPGTRLTVT.

The chain employs TRBV20-1 and TRBJ2-7; D perhaps matches TRBD2 (6 bases). Between the trimmed V and J ends, which lost 5 bases and 6 bases, there was a span of 11 bases. Per germline, CDR1 DFQATT and CDR2 SNEGSKA (reference sequence). The CDR3 is 11 amino acids. The CDR3, as DNA: TGCAGTGCTGGGGGGAGCGGCGAGCAGTACTTC. Translation: CSAGGSGEQYF.

The rearrangement joins TRBV4-2 to TRBJ1-2, with 9 bases aligning to TRBD1. Germline CDR1 and CDR2: LGHNA and YNFKEQ. V shed 4 bases, J shed 5 bases, and the junction held 5 bases outside the gene matches. The length of the CDR3 is 14 residues. CDR3 residues: CASSPRTGEYGYTF. The CDR3 coding sequence is TGTGCCAGCAGCCCCCGGACAGGGGAATATGGCTACACCTTC.

The chain has TRBV3-1 (or the pseudogene TRBV3-2) and TRBJ2-1; 14 bases agree with TRBD2. CDR3 length equals 18 residues. Looked up from germline, CDR1 is LGHDT and CDR2 is YNNKEL (reference sequence). The V gene end was trimmed by 1 base and the J gene end by 4 bases; junction bases not matched to a gene: 6. The CDR3 reads CASSQGLAGGIFYNEQFF. DNA of the CDR3: TGTGCCAGCAGCCAAGGACTAGCGGGAGGGATTTTTTACAATGAGCAGTTCTTC.

CDR3 nucleotide sequence: TGTGCCAGCAGCCAAGATTTCGGACTAGTGGAAGAGACCCAGTACTTC. Translated: CASSQDFGLVEETQYF. This chain joins TRBV3-1 (or the pseudogene TRBV3-2) and TRBJ2-5; 7 positions match TRBD2. Germline CDR1 LGHDT, CDR2 YNNKEL (reference sequence). With 0 bases clipped from V and 3 bases from J, the junction kept 7 bases outside the gene matches. This CDR3 is built from 16 residues.

The J gene is TRBJ2-1, the V gene TRBV7-6, with 9 bases matching TRBD2. The CDR3 totals 15 residues. Looked up from germline, CDR1 is SGHVS and CDR2 is FNYEAQ. V lost 3 bases to trimming and J lost 9 bases; unmatched junction nucleotides: 9. The CDR3 DNA reads TGTGCCAGCAGCTTCGGGCGGGGGGGCCGAAGTGAGCAGTTCTTC. It codes for CASSFGRGGRSEQFF.

For the CDR3, the DNA is TGTGCCAGTACTGGGGCAGGGGGAAGGGCAGATACGCAGTATTTT. It specifies CASTGAGGRADTQYF. The rearrangement links TRBV19 to TRBJ2-3; 7 bases fit TRBD1. Germline assignment: CDR1 LNHDA and CDR2 SQIVND (reference sequence). J gave up 4 bases and V 7 bases, and 11 bases lay outside the gene matches. This CDR3 has 15 amino acids.

This chain connects TRBV18 to TRBJ2-1, with D maybe TRBD2 (6 bases). This CDR3 contains 13 residues. The germline gives CDR1 KGHSH, CDR2 LQKENI. The ends were cut back, 2 bases at V and 5 bases at J, with 7 bases in the middle. The CDR3: CASSPGGNNEQFF. CDR3 in DNA: TGTGCCAGCTCACCAGGGGGGAACAATGAGCAGTTCTTC. The full variable domain, rest sourced from reference TRBV18 and TRBJ2-1, is NAGVMQNPRHLVRRRGQEARLRCSPMKGHSHVYWYRQLPEEGLKFMVYLQKENIIDESGMPKERFSAEFPKEGPSILRIQQVVRGDSAAYFCASSPGGNNEQFFGPGTRLTVL.

This rearrangement joins TRBV7-6 to TRBJ2-3; 8 nucleotides align to TRBD2. Germline loops: CDR1 SGHVS, CDR2 FNYEAQ. The CDR3 runs 16 residues. Unmatched junction bases numbered 8, after V lost 4 bases and J lost 2 bases. This CDR3 is CASSSLSGGLTDTQYF. CDR3 nucleotides: TGTGCCAGCAGCTCCCTAAGCGGGGGACTCACAGATACGCAGTATTTT. Using reference TRBV7-6 and TRBJ2-3 for the parts outside the CDR3, the full variable domain is GAGVSQSPRYKVTKRGQDVALRCDPISGHVSLYWYRQALGQGPEFLTYFNYEAQQDKSGLPNDRFSAERPEGSISTLTIQRTEQRDSAMYRCASSSLSGGLTDTQYFGPGTRLTVL.

The chain carries TRBV12-3 or TRBV12-4 and TRBJ1-1; TRBD1 agrees at 7 bases. This CDR3 comprises 12 residues. The junction had 5 bases not matched to a gene; V was cut back by 3 bases and J by 10 bases. The CDR3 nucleotides read TGTGCCAGCAGTTTTGACAGGGCGGGAGCTTTCTTT. Its protein is CASSFDRAGAFF.

This clone was seen once. V and J are TRBV23-1 and TRBJ2-5; 11 nucleotides match TRBD2. TRBV23-1 is sorted into the ORF group, with uncertain function. This CDR3 region has 19 residues. The V and J ends lost 1 base and 3 bases, in that order; junction bases with no gene match: 13. The CDR3 loop is CASSQLVGMTSGTEETQYF. The CDR3 DNA reads as TGCGCCAGCAGTCAATTGGTCGGGATGACTAGCGGGACGGAAGAGACCCAGTACTTC.

This clone was observed a single time. V and J are TRBV6-2 or TRBV6-3 and TRBJ2-7; D gene uncertain. Trimming cost V 4 bases and J 7 bases, with 8 bases left between them. Germline CDR1 reads MNHEY; CDR2 reads SVGEGT. The CDR3 spans 11 residues. The CDR3 loop reads CASSSSVEQYF. CDR3 DNA: TGTGCCAGCAGTTCCAGTGTGGAGCAGTACTTC.

This rearrangement joins TRBV5-5 to TRBJ1-1; no clear D. CDR1 is SGHKS and CDR2 is YYEKEE in the germline V gene (reference sequence). The CDR3 covers 14 residues. V lost 2 bases and J lost 0, with 8 bases in between. CDR3 bases: TGTGCCAGCAGCTTAAACAGCATGAACACTGAAGCTTTCTTT. Translating gives CASSLNSMNTEAFF.

The chain couples TRBV14 to TRBJ2-2, with D maybe TRBD2 (6 bases). The CDR3 loop spans 16 amino acids. The germline V gene encodes CDR1 SGHDN and CDR2 FVKESK. V was cut by 1 base and J by 0 bases, with 9 bases left in between. The CDR3: CASSQVWTTNTGELFF. In DNA form, the CDR3 reads TGTGCCAGCAGCCAAGTATGGACTACGAACACCGGGGAGCTGTTTTTT.

CDR3 sequence reads: CASSWGGQAYEQYF. In nucleotides, the CDR3 is TGTGCCAGCAGCTGGGGGGGACAGGCCTACGAGCAGTACTTC. The chain employs TRBV11-2 and TRBJ2-7, with TRBD1 as a possible D gene (8 bases). CDR1 is SGHAT and CDR2 is FQNNGV in the germline V gene. The CDR3 covers 14 residues. Trimming shortened V by 4 bases and J by 2 bases, and 12 bases separated the two germline ends.

The V gene is TRBV10-3, the J gene TRBJ2-5, with D hard to call. The germline CDR1 and CDR2 sequences are ENHRY and SYGVKD. The CDR3 covers 13 residues. Trimming took 4 bases from V and 3 from J, leaving 9 bases between them. DNA of the CDR3: TGTGCCATCAGTGTTGGTCAGAAAGAGACCCAGTACTTC. It yields the protein CAISVGQKETQYF.

Only a few counts were recorded for this clone. The chain combines TRBV3-1 (or the pseudogene TRBV3-2) with TRBJ1-2, with 11 nucleotides matching TRBD1. This CDR3 is 14 amino acids long. CDR1 and CDR2 from the germline V gene are LGHDT and YNNKEL (reference sequence). Germline trimming cut 4 bases from V and 7 bases from J; bases unmatched to any gene: 5. The CDR3 nucleotides are TGTGCCAGCAGCCCGGACAGGGGGCTTGGTGGCTACACCTTC. It translates to CASSPDRGLGGYTF.